What follows are 21 T cell receptor beta chains derived from one specimen sequenced in a study of graft-versus-host responses after intestinal transplantation. The repertoire was sequenced with immunoSEQ multiplex PCR; TCRdb's copy has only in-frame clones and lacks some. This table holds 5,500 to 6,500 clones, about a fifth found once. This material consisted of alloreactive CD4+ T cells from a mixed lymphocyte reaction culture, taken before transplantation. As to subset: CFSE-low proliferating T cells sorted from roughly six-day pre-transplant mixed lymphocyte reaction (GvH or HvG direction). These receptors originate from a human patient who was an organ donor for intestinal transplantation.

Comment on this clone: The germline gene is not matched at one end of the junction; a read error may be the cause. V usage is TRBV10-2 and J usage is TRBJ1-2; no firm D call. The CDR3 covers 11 residues. CDR1 WSHSY and CDR2 SAAADI come from the germline V gene. CDR3 amino acids: CASRELGGYTF. CDR3 coding DNA: TGCGCCAGCAGGGAGTTAGGTGGCTACACCTTC.

In this sample, this clone is large. The V and J genes are TRBV19 and TRBJ2-7, with D possibly being TRBD1 (5 bases). Germline-derived CDR1 and CDR2 are LNHDA and SQIVND (reference sequence). CDR3 length: 13 amino acids. V lost 4 bases and J lost 2, with 9 bases in between. The CDR3 nucleotides are TGTGCCAGTAGTACAGGGTCCACCTACGAGCAGTACTTC. It yields the protein CASSTGSTYEQYF.

This clone ranks as medium-sized. At the DNA level, this CDR3 is encoded by other sequences in the same sample as well. The V call is TRBV6-5, the J call TRBJ1-5; 8 bases are shared with TRBD1. This CDR3 is built from 13 residues. Germline V lookup: CDR1 MNHEY, CDR2 SVGAGI. After removal of 6 bases from V and 6 bases from J, the junction contained 4 bases not matched to a gene. CDR3: CASRITGGQPQHF. The DNA for the CDR3 is TGTGCCAGCAGGATAACAGGGGGTCAGCCCCAGCATTTT.

J is TRBJ2-1 and V is TRBV7-2; the match to TRBD1 covers 8 bases. The CDR3 length is 14 residues. The J segment lost 10 bases and the V segment lost 5 bases, leaving 10 bases of the junction unmatched. Per the germline V gene, CDR1 is SGHTA and CDR2 is FQGNSA. This chain's CDR3 is CASSGDTGGWEQFF. Written as DNA, the CDR3 is TGTGCCAGCAGCGGAGACACAGGGGGTTGGGAGCAGTTCTTC.

The V gene is TRBV18, the J gene TRBJ1-2, with D uncertain. Germline V gene lookup returns CDR1 KGHSH and CDR2 LQKENI. Trimming took 4 bases from V and 2 from J, leaving 14 bases between them. The CDR3 is made up of 15 amino acids. CDR3 DNA sequence: TGTGCCAGCTCACGCGAAAAGACGGTGAACTATGGCTACACCTTC. Translated, it gives CASSREKTVNYGYTF.

The CDR3 loop is CASSLIIQNRKTYGYTF. CDR3 coding DNA: TGCGCCAGCAGCTTGATTATCCAGAACCGAAAGACCTATGGCTACACCTTC. The chain links TRBV4-1 to TRBJ1-2, with D uncertain. This CDR3 comprises 17 residues. Germline V lookup: CDR1 MGHRA, CDR2 YSYEKL. Between the trimmed V and J ends, which lost 5 bases and 4 bases, there was a span of 23 bases.

This chain connects TRBV7-6 to TRBJ1-1; the D is unclear. The germline V gene encodes CDR1 SGHVS and CDR2 FNYEAQ. The CDR3 length is 14 residues. V lost 2 bases, J lost 8 bases, and 15 bases lay in between. The CDR3 is CASSLFLEPPEAFF. CDR3 coding DNA: TGTGCCAGCAGCTTATTCTTAGAACCGCCCGAAGCTTTCTTT.

This rearrangement joins TRBV5-5 to TRBJ1-4; tentatively, D is TRBD1 (5 bases). V was pared by 1 base and J by 8 bases, with 15 bases between. The CDR3 has 15 amino acids. Per the germline V gene, CDR1 is SGHKS and CDR2 is YYEKEE (reference sequence). Here the CDR3 reads CASSLNPLGDEKLFF. The CDR3 DNA sequence: TGTGCCAGCAGCTTGAACCCCCTGGGGGACGAAAAACTGTTTTTT.

By proportion, this clone is medium-sized (0.01 to 0.1%). This chain joins TRBV19 and TRBJ2-7; no firm D call. The germline CDR1 and CDR2 sequences are LNHDA and SQIVND (reference sequence). Trimming stripped 1 base from V and 2 bases from J, with 6 bases between. This CDR3 region has 13 residues. CDR3 bases: TGTGCCAGTAGTATAGGACGGACCTACGAGCAGTACTTC. Amino acids: CASSIGRTYEQYF.

In its sample, this clone was seen a few times. The chain uses TRBV6-1 and TRBJ1-6, with D uncertain. Trimming stripped 5 bases from V and 5 bases from J, with 10 bases between. Germline V lookup: CDR1 MNHNS, CDR2 SASEGT. This CDR3 contains 14 residues. The CDR3 region has the DNA TGTGCCAGCAGTTGGGCCGGGAATAATTCACCCCTCCACTTT. Residues: CASSWAGNNSPLHF.

This chain uses TRBV5-6 with TRBJ2-7; no definite D call. This CDR3 spans 13 amino acids. Germline lookup yields CDR1 SGHDT and CDR2 YYEEEE. V was pared by 1 base and J by 9 bases, with 14 bases between. CDR3 coding DNA: TGTGCCAGCAGCTTGTTTGCGGACCCACGGCAGTACTTC. This gives the protein CASSLFADPRQYF.

Notes on this clone: Because the CDR3 is missing its conserved closing phenylalanine or tryptophan, this is likely a read error. V and J are TRBV25-1 and TRBJ1-2; D is ambiguous. Germline V gives CDR1 MGHDK, CDR2 SYGVNS. The V gene lost 2 bases and the J gene lost 4 bases, with 11 bases spanning the gap. The CDR3 covers 14 residues. The CDR3 region has the DNA TGTGCCAGCAGTGAAATGGGCAGTCTCTATGGCTACACCCTC. Translating it yields CASSEMGSLYGYTL.

The table lists this clone with a few counts. The rearrangement links TRBV5-1 to TRBJ1-3; D might be TRBD1 (5 bases). Germline V gives CDR1 SGHRS, CDR2 YFSETQ. Trimming took 1 base from V and 2 from J, leaving 7 bases between them. The CDR3 consists of 14 residues. The CDR3 is CASSLRGAGNTIYF. The CDR3 DNA reads as TGCGCCAGCAGCTTGAGAGGGGCTGGAAACACCATATATTTT. The entire variable domain, with the rest obtained from reference TRBV5-1 and TRBJ1-3, is as follows: KAGVTQTPRYLIKTRGQQVTLSCSPISGHRSVSWYQQTPGQGLQFLFEYFSETQRNKGNFPGRFSGRQFSNSRSEMNVSTLELGDSALYLCASSLRGAGNTIYFGEGSWLTVV.

This chain connects TRBV6-5 to TRBJ2-7; D assignment may be TRBD1 or TRBD2 (6 bases each). CDR1 and CDR2 (germline): MNHEY, SVGAGI. Trimming removed 0 bases at V and 11 bases at J, with 11 bases between. The CDR3 is made up of 12 amino acids. The CDR3 DNA reads as TGTGCCAGCAGTTACTCTGGAGGGGGAGAGTACTTC. This gives the protein CASSYSGGGEYF.

This clone was recorded a few times. The chain couples TRBV5-8 to TRBJ2-7; 7 bases are shared with TRBD1. V shed 4 bases, J shed 2 bases, and the junction held 6 bases outside the gene matches. The CDR3 extends over 14 amino acids. Germline CDR1 SGHTS, CDR2 YDEGEE. CDR3 loop: CASSRRQGPYEQYF. The CDR3 nucleotides are TGTGCCAGCAGCCGTCGACAGGGCCCCTACGAGCAGTACTTC.

This clone has only a few counts. The chain carries TRBV7-8 and TRBJ1-5, with D hard to call. V lost 1 base to trimming and J lost 6 bases, with 7 bases between them. Germline V gene lookup returns CDR1 SGHVS and CDR2 FQNEAQ. The CDR3 consists of 13 residues. Written as DNA, the CDR3 is TGTGCCAGCAGCTTAGACCGGGTTCAGCCCCAGCATTTT. Translation gives CASSLDRVQPQHF.

This sequence joins TRBV18 and TRBJ1-1; weak D call: TRBD1 (5 bases). Germline V gene lookup returns CDR1 KGHSH and CDR2 LQKENI. Trimming left V 1 base short and J 0 bases short, with 12 bases between. CDR3 length: 16 residues. In nucleotides, the CDR3 is TGTGCCAGCTCACCACGAGTCAGGGCCTTGAACACTGAAGCTTTCTTT. This translates into CASSPRVRALNTEAFF.

The V call is TRBV5-5, the J call TRBJ2-3, with D possibly being TRBD2 (6 bases). Trimming removed 4 bases at V and 2 bases at J, with 17 bases between. The germline V gene has CDR1 SGHKS and CDR2 YYEKEE (reference sequence). This CDR3 region has 16 residues. In DNA form, the CDR3 reads TGTGCCAGCAGCCTCGGCCCGGGACTCACCACAGATACGCAGTATTTT. This codes for CASSLGPGLTTDTQYF.

On this clone itself: A read error may produce the germline difference seen at one junction end. The rearrangement links TRBV7-2 to TRBJ1-2, with D possibly TRBD1 on 5 matching bases. Germline lookup yields CDR1 SGHTA and CDR2 FQGNSA. CDR3 length equals 15 residues. This CDR3 is CASSLAGGFNYGYTF. The CDR3, as DNA: TGTGCCAGCAGCCTAGCCGGGGGGTTTAACTATGGCTACACCTTC.

The chain combines TRBV7-3 with TRBJ2-7; the D is unclear. The CDR3 consists of 15 residues. The germline V and J ends were trimmed by 5 bases and 11 bases, with 25 bases remaining between them. Germline CDR1 reads SGHTA; CDR2 reads FQGTGA. In nucleotides, the CDR3 is TGTGCCAGCAGCCCCCAAATGCAAGTCGGTGTTAGGAAGTACTTC. Amino acid sequence: CASSPQMQVGVRKYF.

This sequence joins TRBV4-3 and TRBJ1-2, with D unresolved. Germline CDR1 and CDR2: LGHNA and YSLEER. V was cut by 0 bases and J by 6 bases, with 17 bases left in between. This CDR3 spans 16 amino acids. The DNA for the CDR3 is TGCGCCAGCAGCCAAGATCAAGTGGGAGTGAGAAATGGCTACACCTTC. Encoded protein: CASSQDQVGVRNGYTF.